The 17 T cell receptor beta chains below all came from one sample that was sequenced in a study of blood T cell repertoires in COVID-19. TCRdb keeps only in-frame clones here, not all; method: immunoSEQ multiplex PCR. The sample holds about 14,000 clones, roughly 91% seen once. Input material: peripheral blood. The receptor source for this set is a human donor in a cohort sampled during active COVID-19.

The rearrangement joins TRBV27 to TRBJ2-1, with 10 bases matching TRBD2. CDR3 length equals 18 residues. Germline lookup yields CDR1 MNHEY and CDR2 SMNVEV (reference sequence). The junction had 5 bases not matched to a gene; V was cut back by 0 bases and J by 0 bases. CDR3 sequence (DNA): TGTGCCAGCAGTTTATCCCGTCCTAGCGGGGGCTCCTACAATGAGCAGTTCTTC. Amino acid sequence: CASSLSRPSGGSYNEQFF.

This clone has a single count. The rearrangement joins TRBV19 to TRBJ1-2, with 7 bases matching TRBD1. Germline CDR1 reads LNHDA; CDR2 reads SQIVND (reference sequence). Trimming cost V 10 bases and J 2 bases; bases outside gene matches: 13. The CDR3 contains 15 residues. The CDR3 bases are TGTGCCACTTCCCCCCGGGACAGTGCCAACTATGGCTACACCTTC. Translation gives CATSPRDSANYGYTF.

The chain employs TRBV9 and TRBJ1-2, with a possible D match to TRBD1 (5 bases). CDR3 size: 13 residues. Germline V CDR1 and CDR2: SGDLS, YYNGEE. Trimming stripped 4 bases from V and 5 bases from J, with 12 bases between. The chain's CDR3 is CASSPWKGYGYTF. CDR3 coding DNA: TGTGCCAGCAGCCCTTGGAAGGGGTATGGCTACACCTTC.

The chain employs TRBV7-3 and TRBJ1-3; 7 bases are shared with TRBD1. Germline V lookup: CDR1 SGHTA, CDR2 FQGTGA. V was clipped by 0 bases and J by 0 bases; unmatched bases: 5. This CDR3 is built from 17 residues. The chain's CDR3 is CASSLTATGSSGNTIYF. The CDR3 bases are TGTGCCAGCAGCTTAACAGCGACAGGGTCCTCTGGAAACACCATATATTTT.

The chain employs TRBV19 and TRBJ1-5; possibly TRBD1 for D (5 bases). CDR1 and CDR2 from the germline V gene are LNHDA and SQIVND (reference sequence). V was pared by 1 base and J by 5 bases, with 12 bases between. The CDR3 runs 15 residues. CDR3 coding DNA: TGTGCCAGTAGTATAGGCGGCAGGGCCCATCAGCCCCAGCATTTT. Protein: CASSIGGRAHQPQHF.

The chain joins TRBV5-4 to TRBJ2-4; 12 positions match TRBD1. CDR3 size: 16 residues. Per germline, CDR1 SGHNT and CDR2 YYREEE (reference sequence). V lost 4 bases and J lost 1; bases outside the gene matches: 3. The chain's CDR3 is CASSLGQGAAKNIQYF. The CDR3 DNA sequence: TGTGCCAGCAGCCTGGGACAGGGGGCGGCCAAAAACATTCAGTACTTC.

The CDR3 nucleotides read TGCGCCAGCAGCTTGGGGGGACTGTCCACAGATACGCAGTATTTT. Translated: CASSLGGLSTDTQYF. The chain recombines TRBV5-1 with TRBJ2-3; TRBD2 is a possible D gene (6 bases). The CDR3 has 15 amino acids. Trimming removed 0 bases at V and 2 bases at J, with 10 bases between. Germline V CDR1 and CDR2: SGHRS, YFSETQ.

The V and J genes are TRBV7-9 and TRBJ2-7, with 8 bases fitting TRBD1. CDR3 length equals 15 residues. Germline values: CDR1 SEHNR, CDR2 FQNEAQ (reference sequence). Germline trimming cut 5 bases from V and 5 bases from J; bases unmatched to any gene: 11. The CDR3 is CASSQRTGSIHEQYF. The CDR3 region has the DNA TGTGCCAGCAGCCAAAGGACAGGGTCGATTCACGAGCAGTACTTC.

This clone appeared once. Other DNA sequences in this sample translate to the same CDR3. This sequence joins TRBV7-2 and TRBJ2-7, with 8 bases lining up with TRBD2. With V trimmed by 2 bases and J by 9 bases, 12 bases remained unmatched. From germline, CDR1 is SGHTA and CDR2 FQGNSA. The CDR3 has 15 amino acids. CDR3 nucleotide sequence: TGTGCCAGCAGCTTAAATTCAGCGGGGGCCGGGGGGCAGTACTTC. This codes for CASSLNSAGAGGQYF. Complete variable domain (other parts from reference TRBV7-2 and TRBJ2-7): GAGVSQSPSNKVTEKGKDVELRCDPISGHTALYWYRQSLGQGLEFLIYFQGNSAPDKSGLPSDRFSAERTGGSVSTLTIQRTQQEDSAVYLCASSLNSAGAGGQYFGPGTRLTVT.

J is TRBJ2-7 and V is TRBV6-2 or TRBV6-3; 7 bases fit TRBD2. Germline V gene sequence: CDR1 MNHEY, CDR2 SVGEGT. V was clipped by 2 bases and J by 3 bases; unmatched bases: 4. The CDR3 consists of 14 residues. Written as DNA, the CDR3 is TGTGCCAGCAGTTACGGCGGGGGTGGCTACGAGCAGTACTTC. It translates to CASSYGGGGYEQYF.

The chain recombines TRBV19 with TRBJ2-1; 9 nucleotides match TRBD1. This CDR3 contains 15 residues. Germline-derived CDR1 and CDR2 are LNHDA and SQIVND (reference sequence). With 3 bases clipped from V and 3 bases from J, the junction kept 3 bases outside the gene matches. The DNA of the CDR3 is TGTGCCAGTAGTATTGGGACAGGGATCTACAATGAGCAGTTCTTC. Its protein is CASSIGTGIYNEQFF.

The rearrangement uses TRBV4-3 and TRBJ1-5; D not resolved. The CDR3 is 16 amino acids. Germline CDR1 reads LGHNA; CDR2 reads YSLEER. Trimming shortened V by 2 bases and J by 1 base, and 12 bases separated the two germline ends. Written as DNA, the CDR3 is TGCGCCAGCAGCCAAAGGATCGGGATCAGCAATCAGCCCCAGCATTTT. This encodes CASSQRIGISNQPQHF.

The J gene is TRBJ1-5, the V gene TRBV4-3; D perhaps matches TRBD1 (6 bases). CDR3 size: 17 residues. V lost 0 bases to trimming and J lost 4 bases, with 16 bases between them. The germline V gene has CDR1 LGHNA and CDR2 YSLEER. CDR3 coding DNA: TGCGCCAGCAGCCAAGATTGGCAGGGGTCCTCAAATCAGCCCCAGCATTTT. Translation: CASSQDWQGSSNQPQHF.

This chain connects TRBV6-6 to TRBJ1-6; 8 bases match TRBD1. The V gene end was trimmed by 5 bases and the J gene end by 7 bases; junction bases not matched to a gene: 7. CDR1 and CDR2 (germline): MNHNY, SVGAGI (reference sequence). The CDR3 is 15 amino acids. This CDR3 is CASSAAGTGNSPLHF. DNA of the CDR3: TGTGCCAGCAGTGCCGCCGGGACAGGCAATTCACCCCTCCACTTT.

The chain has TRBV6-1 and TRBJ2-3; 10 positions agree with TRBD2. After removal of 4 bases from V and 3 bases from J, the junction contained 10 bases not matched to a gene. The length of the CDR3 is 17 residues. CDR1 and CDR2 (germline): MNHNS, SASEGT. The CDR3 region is CASSGTTGLAATDTQYF. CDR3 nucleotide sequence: TGTGCCAGCAGTGGCACGACCGGACTAGCGGCTACAGATACGCAGTATTTT.

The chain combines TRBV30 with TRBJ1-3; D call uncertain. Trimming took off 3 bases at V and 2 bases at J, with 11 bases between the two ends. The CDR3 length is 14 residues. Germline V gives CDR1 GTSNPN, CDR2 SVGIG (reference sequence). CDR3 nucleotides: TGTGCCTGGAGACGCTCGGGTACTGGAAACACCATATATTTT. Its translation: CAWRRSGTGNTIYF.

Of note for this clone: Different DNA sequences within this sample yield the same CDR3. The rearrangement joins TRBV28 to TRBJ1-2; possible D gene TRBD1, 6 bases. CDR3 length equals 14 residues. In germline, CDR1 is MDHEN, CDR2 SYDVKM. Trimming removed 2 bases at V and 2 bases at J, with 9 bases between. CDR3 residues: CASSLRQGNYGYTF. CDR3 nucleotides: TGTGCCAGCAGTTTACGGCAGGGGAACTATGGCTACACCTTC.